Below, 18 T cell receptor beta chains from the same sample are listed, as sequenced in a study of CD8 T cells in ankylosing spondylitis. Each CDR3 protein is one row after TCRdb ran MiXCR on the 5' RACE reads. The sample has just under 350,000 distinct CDR3 sequences, roughly 14% seen once. What was sequenced was blood, either unsorted or a sorted T cell fraction (not recorded which). These receptors originate from a male donor with ankylosing spondylitis or in good health (not recorded which).

This sequence joins TRBV20-1 and TRBJ1-2; 8 bases map to TRBD1. The V gene end was trimmed by 3 bases and the J gene end by 0 bases; junction bases not matched to a gene: 6. The CDR3 is 15 amino acids. The germline V gene encodes CDR1 DFQATT and CDR2 SNEGSKA (reference sequence). In DNA form, the CDR3 reads TGCAGTGCTAGGCACACAGGGGGGCCTAACTATGGCTACACCTTC. Its translation is CSARHTGGPNYGYTF.

For the CDR3, the DNA is TGTGCCAGCAGCGCTACAGGGGACCCGAACACCGGGGAGCTGTTTTTT. Protein sequence: CASSATGDPNTGELFF. The chain couples TRBV7-8 to TRBJ2-2; 7 bases are a match to TRBD1. The CDR3 covers 16 residues. J lost 0 bases, V lost 5 bases, and 6 bases had no gene match. The germline gives CDR1 SGHVS, CDR2 FQNEAQ. Full variable domain (missing parts from reference TRBV7-8 and TRBJ2-2): GAGVSQSPRYKVAKRGQDVALRCDPISGHVSLFWYQQALGQGPEFLTYFQNEAQLDKSGLPSDRFFAERPEGSVSTLKIQRTQQEDSAVYLCASSATGDPNTGELFFGEGSRLTVL.

This clonotype was detected many times. This rearrangement joins TRBV21-1 to TRBJ1-6; whether TRBD1, the table's D call, matches the DNA was not checked. TRBV21-1 is classified as a pseudogene. The CDR3 consists of 14 residues. The CDR3 coding sequence is TGTGCCAGCAGCAACCCAGGGAGAGATTCACCCCTCCACTTT. Translated: CASSNPGRDSPLHF.

This clonotype appeared a few times. The DNA of the CDR3 is TGTGCCAGCGTTAGAGCGGGGGGGGATACGCAGTATTTT. Protein product: CASVRAGGDTQYF. V usage is TRBV6-5 and J usage is TRBJ2-3; 10 bases map to TRBD2. The CDR3 is made up of 13 amino acids. V was pared by 8 bases and J by 6 bases, with 5 bases of the junction left unmatched. Germline lookup yields CDR1 MNHEY and CDR2 SVGAGI.

The V and J genes are TRBV5-1 and TRBJ2-7; 7 bases are shared with TRBD1. CDR3 length: 14 residues. Losses at the gene ends were 4 bases for V and 1 base for J; bases not matched to a gene: 5. Germline V CDR1 and CDR2: SGHRS, YFSETQ. CDR3 in amino acids: CASSRDSRSYEQYF. As DNA, the CDR3 is TGCGCCAGCAGCAGGGACAGTCGTTCCTACGAGCAGTACTTC.

V gene TRBV7-9 combines with J gene TRBJ1-3; a weak D match, TRBD1 (6 bases). The germline gives CDR1 SEHNR, CDR2 FQNEAQ (reference sequence). V was cut by 5 bases and J by 4 bases, with 15 bases left in between. This CDR3 contains 15 residues. This CDR3 is CASSPDRLRGNTIYF. The CDR3 DNA follows: TGTGCCAGCAGCCCAGACAGGTTAAGAGGAAACACCATATATTTT.

This clonotype appeared a few times. V gene TRBV3-1 combines with J gene TRBJ2-3; tentative D call: TRBD1 (7 bases). V was trimmed by 6 bases and J by 1 base, leaving 11 bases between them. CDR1 and CDR2 from the germline V gene are LGHDT and YNNKEL (reference sequence). There are 14 residues in the CDR3. CDR3: CASRPRGGTDTQYF. The CDR3 region has the DNA TGTGCCAGCAGGCCCAGGGGGGGCACAGATACGCAGTATTTT.

This clonotype was recorded a few times. The chain joins TRBV5-1 to TRBJ2-5, with D possibly matching TRBD2 (6 bases). CDR1 is SGHRS and CDR2 is YFSETQ in the germline V gene. CDR3 length: 13 amino acids. Trimming removed 4 bases at V and 2 bases at J, with 9 bases between. The CDR3 loop is CASSAGTQETQYF. The CDR3 DNA follows: TGCGCCAGCAGCGCGGGAACGCAAGAGACCCAGTACTTC.

The chain recombines TRBV6-5 with TRBJ2-7; D is ambiguous. The CDR3 extends over 16 amino acids. V lost 0 bases to trimming and J lost 0 bases, with 12 bases between them. CDR1 and CDR2 (germline): MNHEY, SVGAGI. For the CDR3, the DNA is TGTGCCAGCAGTTACTCAGAGGCCTGGAGCTCCTACGAGCAGTACTTC. Its protein is CASSYSEAWSSYEQYF.

The chain recombines TRBV18 with TRBJ2-7, with 10 nucleotides matching TRBD2. The length of the CDR3 is 17 residues. The germline V gene encodes CDR1 KGHSH and CDR2 LQKENI. The junction had 13 bases not matched to a gene; V was cut back by 3 bases and J by 5 bases. CDR3 protein: CASSPIHSGRAVDEQYF. CDR3 coding DNA: TGTGCCAGCTCACCTATTCACAGCGGGAGGGCCGTCGACGAGCAGTACTTC.

The J gene is TRBJ2-6, the V gene TRBV6-1; no reliable D call. V dropped 5 bases and J dropped 0 bases, with 11 bases sitting between them. The V gene's germline CDR1 is MNHNS and CDR2 SASEGT. The CDR3 sequence is 16 residues long. The CDR3 nucleotides read TGTGCCAGCAGTCCCGGGCCCAGCTCTGGGGCCAACGTCCTGACTTTC. Protein sequence: CASSPGPSSGANVLTF.

This clonotype was recorded a few times. The rearrangement joins TRBV3-1 to TRBJ2-2; 10 nucleotides agree with TRBD2. Per germline, CDR1 LGHDT and CDR2 YNNKEL (reference sequence). The CDR3 is 16 residues long. V dropped 1 base and J dropped 5; count of bases not matched to a gene: 4. CDR3 bases: TGTGCCAGCAGCCAAGTACGACTAGCGGGTACCGGGGAGCTGTTTTTT. Protein product: CASSQVRLAGTGELFF.

This clonotype has more than one count but fewer than ten. V is TRBV5-1 and J is TRBJ2-2; 7 bases map to TRBD1. V lost 4 bases and J lost 1; bases outside the gene matches: 10. Germline V gives CDR1 SGHRS, CDR2 YFSETQ. The CDR3 has 17 residues. The CDR3 DNA is TGCGCCAGCAGCGCCACCGACAGGGCGTGGAACACCGGGGAGCTGTTTTTT. Its translation is CASSATDRAWNTGELFF.

This clonotype was seen ten or more times. This chain joins TRBV2 and TRBJ1-3; 9 bases agree with TRBD1. Germline CDR1 reads SNHLY; CDR2 reads FYNNEI. Trimming took 5 bases from V and 2 from J; bases not matched to a gene: 1. The CDR3 spans 14 residues. The CDR3 reads CASSRQGAGNTIYF. CDR3 DNA: TGTGCCAGCAGTAGACAGGGGGCTGGAAACACCATATATTTT. The full variable domain, rest sourced from reference TRBV2 and TRBJ1-3, is EPEVTQTPSHQVTQMGQEVILRCVPISNHLYFYWYRQILGQKVEFLVSFYNNEISEKSEIFDDQFSVERPDGSNFTLKIRSTKLEDSAMYFCASSRQGAGNTIYFGEGSWLTVV.

V gene TRBV29-1 combines with J gene TRBJ2-7; D is tentatively TRBD1 or TRBD2 (5 bases each). The CDR3 spans 13 residues. V shed 5 bases and J shed 2 bases, with 13 bases lying between them. The germline gives CDR1 SQVTM, CDR2 ANQGSEA. DNA for the CDR3: TGCAGCGTTCGACAGCCGGGAACCTACGAGCAGTACTTC. Translating gives CSVRQPGTYEQYF.

The chain carries TRBV5-1 and TRBJ2-4; D not certain. The CDR3 is made up of 13 amino acids. V shed 3 bases and J shed 13 bases, with 17 bases lying between them. CDR1 and CDR2 (germline): SGHRS, YFSETQ. CDR3 nucleotides: TGCGCCAGCAGCTCGAACCAAAGGAGCCGCCAGTACTTC. Amino acids: CASSSNQRSRQYF.

This clonotype has a handful of counts. This sequence joins TRBV5-4 and TRBJ2-3; D perhaps matches TRBD2 (6 bases). The CDR3 covers 15 residues. With 4 bases removed from V and 2 bases from J, the gap between germline ends came to 14 bases. The germline V gene has CDR1 SGHNT and CDR2 YYREEE (reference sequence). The CDR3 DNA reads TGTGCCAGCAGCGTCGCCCGCGGGGCCACAGATACGCAGTATTTT. Translation gives CASSVARGATDTQYF.

J is TRBJ2-3 and V is TRBV5-1, with D possibly matching TRBD1 (6 bases). CDR3 size: 15 residues. In germline, CDR1 is SGHRS, CDR2 YFSETQ. Trimming removed 2 bases at V and 4 bases at J, with 14 bases between. Here the CDR3 reads CASSLQGWGADTQYF. The CDR3 DNA follows: TGCGCCAGCAGCTTACAGGGATGGGGTGCAGATACGCAGTATTTT.